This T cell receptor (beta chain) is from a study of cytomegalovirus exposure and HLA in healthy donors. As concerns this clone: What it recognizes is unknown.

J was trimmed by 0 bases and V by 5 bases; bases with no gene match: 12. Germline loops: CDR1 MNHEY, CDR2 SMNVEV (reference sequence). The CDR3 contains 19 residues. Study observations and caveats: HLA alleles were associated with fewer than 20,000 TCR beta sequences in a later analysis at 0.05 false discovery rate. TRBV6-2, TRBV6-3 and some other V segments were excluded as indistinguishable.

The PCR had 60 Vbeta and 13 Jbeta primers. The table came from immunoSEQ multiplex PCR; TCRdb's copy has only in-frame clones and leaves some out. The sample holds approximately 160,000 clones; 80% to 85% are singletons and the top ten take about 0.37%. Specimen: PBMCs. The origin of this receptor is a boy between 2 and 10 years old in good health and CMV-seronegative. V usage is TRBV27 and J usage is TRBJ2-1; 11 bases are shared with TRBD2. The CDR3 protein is CASSVTGLAALSSYNEQFF. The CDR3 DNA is TGTGCCAGCAGTGTCACGGGACTAGCGGCTCTCAGCTCCTACAATGAGCAGTTCTTC.